Each of the 5 T cell receptor beta chains below was sequenced from the same sample in a study of blood T cell repertoires in COVID-19. TCRdb keeps only in-frame clones here, not all; method: immunoSEQ multiplex PCR. The repertoire holds about 440,000 clones, with approximately 90% as singletons. The specimen sequenced was peripheral blood. The receptors stem from a woman aged 45-60 years with COVID-19, enrolled during active disease.

The rearrangement links TRBV3-1 (or the pseudogene TRBV3-2) to TRBJ2-7; no clear D. Trimming pared 2 bases from V and 6 bases from J, leaving 8 bases between. The germline V gene encodes CDR1 LGHDT and CDR2 YNNKEL (reference sequence). The CDR3 consists of 12 residues. The CDR3: CASSQTATEQYF. CDR3 nucleotides: TGTGCCAGCAGCCAAACAGCAACCGAGCAGTACTTC.

The rearrangement links TRBV25-1 to TRBJ2-7, with D tentatively TRBD2 (5 bases). The V end lost 4 bases, the J end lost 5 bases, and 12 bases lay between the germline ends. Looked up from germline, CDR1 is MGHDK and CDR2 is SYGVNS. There are 13 residues in the CDR3. CDR3: CASSGEGQDEQYF. The CDR3 DNA reads as TGTGCCAGCAGTGGAGAGGGCCAGGACGAGCAGTACTTC.

The CDR3 region has the DNA TGCGCCAGCAGTTTCGGGGGGGACACAGATACGCAGTATTTT. Protein product: CASSFGGDTDTQYF. The chain employs TRBV5-1 and TRBJ2-3, with 8 bases identical to TRBD2. The CDR3 is made up of 14 amino acids. The junction had 4 bases not matched to a gene; V was cut back by 5 bases and J by 2 bases. Germline CDR1 reads SGHRS; CDR2 reads YFSETQ. Supplemented by reference TRBV5-1 and TRBJ2-3, the full variable domain reads KAGVTQTPRYLIKTRGQQVTLSCSPISGHRSVSWYQQTPGQGLQFLFEYFSETQRNKGNFPGRFSGRQFSNSRSEMNVSTLELGDSALYLCASSFGGDTDTQYFGPGTRLTVL.

The rearrangement joins TRBV11-3 to TRBJ2-2; no firm D call. The CDR3 loop spans 15 amino acids. Per the germline V gene, CDR1 is SGHNT and CDR2 is YENEEA. V lost 3 bases to trimming and J lost 2 bases, with 10 bases between them. The CDR3 protein is CASSFYGDNTGELFF. The CDR3 DNA sequence: TGTGCCAGCAGCTTTTACGGAGATAACACCGGGGAGCTGTTTTTT. The whole variable domain, filled in from reference TRBV11-3 and TRBJ2-2, reads EAGVVQSPRYKIIEKKQPVAFWCNPISGHNTLYWYLQNLGQGPELLIRYENEEAVDDSQLPKDRFSAERLKGVDSTLKIQPAELGDSAVYLCASSFYGDNTGELFFGEGSRLTVL.

The V and J genes are TRBV5-4 and TRBJ2-2, with 9 bases identical to TRBD1. Looked up from germline, CDR1 is SGHNT and CDR2 is YYREEE (reference sequence). The CDR3 consists of 16 residues. After removal of 5 bases from V and 4 bases from J, the junction contained 9 bases not matched to a gene. The CDR3 DNA reads TGTGCCAGCAGGTCGGACACAGGGGGCTTCACCGGGGAGCTGTTTTTT. This gives the protein CASRSDTGGFTGELFF.